This paragraph covers one TCR beta chain sequence. TCRdb passed the 5' RACE reads through MiXCR, listing each CDR3 protein once. The repertoire holds a few hundred thousand distinct CDR3 sequences, with roughly 20% as singletons. The sample belongs to a study of CD8 T cells in ankylosing spondylitis. The CDR3 contains 14 residues. V lost 0 bases and J lost 7; bases outside the gene matches: 1. Germline CDR1 and CDR2: SGHDT and YYEEEE. The genes are TRBV5-6 and TRBJ1-4; 9 nucleotides match TRBD1. This TCR derives from a female donor with ankylosing spondylitis or in good health (not recorded which). Sequencing input: blood, either unsorted or a sorted T cell fraction (not recorded which). CDR3 residues: CASSLATGGEKLFF. The CDR3 DNA reads TGTGCCAGCAGCTTGGCGACAGGGGGTGAAAAACTGTTTTTT. Complete variable domain (other parts from reference TRBV5-6 and TRBJ1-4): DAGVTQSPTHLIKTRGQQVTLRCSPKSGHDTVSWYQQALGQGPQFIFQYYEEEERQRGNFPDRFSGHQFPNYSSELNVNALLLGDSALYLCASSLATGGEKLFFGSGTQLSVL.